Listed below are T cell receptor beta chains from one sample, sequenced in a study of CD8+CD57+ T cells in acquired aplastic anemia. One entry per CDR3 protein, called by TCRdb with MiXCR from the reads. The repertoire includes roughly 200,000 distinct CDR3 sequences, approximately 60% of them detected once, and approximately 32% sits in the top ten. Sequencing was carried out using sorted CD4+, CD8+, or CD8+CD57+ T cells (not recorded which) from PBMCs. Receptors were obtained from a human donor in good health. Both conserved end residues are trimmed from each CDR3. Fields, in order: CDR3 length, V gene, J gene, CDR3 protein.

len: 13; v_gene: TRBV2; j_gene: TRBJ2-1; CDR3aa: ARKAGGHIRNEQF
len: 17; v_gene: TRBV5-1; j_gene: TRBJ2-1; CDR3aa: ASSSGTGTGGYGTDTQF
len: 13; v_gene: TRBV9; j_gene: TRBJ1-3; CDR3aa: ASSPGQSSGNTIY
len: 11; v_gene: TRBV20-1; j_gene: TRBJ2-3; CDR3aa: SAETSGTDTQY
len: 13; v_gene: TRBV2; j_gene: TRBJ2-7; CDR3aa: ASSSRTGGVYEQY
len: 14; v_gene: TRBV7-9; j_gene: TRBJ1-4; CDR3aa: ASSLGPGDENEKLF
len: 12; v_gene: TRBV20-1; j_gene: TRBJ2-3; CDR3aa: SASSGVSTDTQY
len: 14; v_gene: TRBV5-6; j_gene: TRBJ2-5; CDR3aa: ASSLDSGLLQETQY
len: 15; v_gene: TRBV10-2; j_gene: TRBJ2-7; CDR3aa: ASSERRLAGGLYEQY
len: 14; v_gene: TRBV7-6; j_gene: TRBJ2-5; CDR3aa: ASSAGTSGLGETQY
len: 16; v_gene: TRBV28; j_gene: TRBJ1-1; CDR3aa: ASSGPQADIELNTEAF
len: 13; v_gene: TRBV9; j_gene: TRBJ1-5; CDR3aa: ASSVEGQPDQPQH
len: 11; v_gene: TRBV19; j_gene: TRBJ1-5; CDR3aa: ASSKDGGQPQH
len: 12; v_gene: TRBV6-1; j_gene: TRBJ1-5; CDR3aa: ASRTQADSQPQH
len: 11; v_gene: TRBV11-1; j_gene: TRBJ2-5; CDR3aa: ASSLGQMRTQY
len: 12; v_gene: TRBV27; j_gene: TRBJ2-7; CDR3aa: ASSLRVGSYEQY
len: 11; v_gene: TRBV12-3/TRBV12-4; j_gene: TRBJ2-3; CDR3aa: ASSIFATDTQY
len: 12; v_gene: TRBV5-6; j_gene: TRBJ2-7; CDR3aa: ASSLGPPLPEQY
len: 13; v_gene: TRBV2; j_gene: TRBJ2-3; CDR3aa: AGSGDGGRTDTQY
len: 11; v_gene: TRBV11-2; j_gene: TRBJ1-2; CDR3aa: ASSLGVSYGYT
len: 11; v_gene: TRBV29-1; j_gene: TRBJ2-7; CDR3aa: SVYEDKTYEQY
len: 13; v_gene: TRBV7-9; j_gene: TRBJ2-1; CDR3aa: ASSLVTGATNEQF
len: 12; v_gene: TRBV11-2; j_gene: TRBJ2-7; CDR3aa: ASSLGPALYEQY
len: 14; v_gene: TRBV10-3; j_gene: TRBJ2-1; CDR3aa: AISLTGTSGLYEQF
len: 11; v_gene: TRBV15; j_gene: TRBJ2-7; CDR3aa: ATSRDPEYEQY
len: 11; v_gene: TRBV19; j_gene: TRBJ2-7; CDR3aa: ASSILGGYEQY
len: 13; v_gene: TRBV11-2; j_gene: TRBJ1-6; CDR3aa: ASSAVGTEYSPLH
len: 10; v_gene: TRBV20-1; j_gene: TRBJ2-7; CDR3aa: SASERYYEQY
len: 12; v_gene: TRBV28; j_gene: TRBJ1-3; CDR3aa: ASTFEGSGNTIY
len: 12; v_gene: TRBV15; j_gene: TRBJ2-7; CDR3aa: ATSSSGLTYEQY
len: 10; v_gene: TRBV12-3/TRBV12-4; j_gene: TRBJ2-7; CDR3aa: ASSLAVYEQY
len: 13; v_gene: TRBV7-9; j_gene: TRBJ2-2; CDR3aa: ASSLVGADTGELF
len: 13; v_gene: TRBV10-3; j_gene: TRBJ1-5; CDR3aa: AISEGGVELQPQH
len: 12; v_gene: TRBV7-9; j_gene: TRBJ1-5; CDR3aa: ASTPGQGSQPQH
len: 15; v_gene: TRBV3-1; j_gene: TRBJ1-1; CDR3aa: ASSQVTDTSLGTEAF
len: 12; v_gene: TRBV29-1; j_gene: TRBJ2-5; CDR3aa: SVEVVGGQETQY
len: 14; v_gene: TRBV7-9; j_gene: TRBJ2-7; CDR3aa: ASSDHRQGGAYEQY
len: 14; v_gene: TRBV7-2; j_gene: TRBJ1-6; CDR3aa: ASSLSDRGVNSPLH
len: 13; v_gene: TRBV5-1; j_gene: TRBJ2-1; CDR3aa: ASTLGLAGGNEQF
len: 11; v_gene: TRBV11-3; j_gene: TRBJ2-3; CDR3aa: ASSSEGPNTQY
len: 15; v_gene: TRBV20-1; j_gene: TRBJ2-2; CDR3aa: SARPSTSGGVTGELF
len: 12; v_gene: TRBV19; j_gene: TRBJ2-1; CDR3aa: ASSTGLAGDEQF